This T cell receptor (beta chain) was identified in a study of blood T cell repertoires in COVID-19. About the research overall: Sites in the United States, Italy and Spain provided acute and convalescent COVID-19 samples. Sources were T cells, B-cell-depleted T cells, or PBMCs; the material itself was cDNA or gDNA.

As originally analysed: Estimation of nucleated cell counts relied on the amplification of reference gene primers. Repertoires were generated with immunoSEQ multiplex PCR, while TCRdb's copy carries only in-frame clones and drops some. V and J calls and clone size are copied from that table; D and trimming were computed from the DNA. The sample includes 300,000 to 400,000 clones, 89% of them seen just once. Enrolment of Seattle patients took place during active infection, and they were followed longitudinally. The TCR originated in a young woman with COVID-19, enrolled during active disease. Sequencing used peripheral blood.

The CDR3 region is CATSRDTGNYNEQFF. CDR3 DNA sequence: TGTGCCACCAGCAGAGATACCGGTAACTACAATGAGCAGTTCTTC. V is TRBV15 and J is TRBJ2-1; D remains unclear. The CDR3 covers 15 residues. V was trimmed by 0 bases and J by 3 bases, leaving 9 bases between them. Germline V lookup: CDR1 LNHNV, CDR2 YYDKDF (reference sequence).